The present T cell receptor beta chain was sequenced within a study of STAT5B mutations in CD4+ large granular lymphocyte leukemia. Generated by immunoSEQ multiplex PCR, the TCRdb table keeps only in-frame clones and is missing some. Here the sample spans 20,000 to 25,000 clones, about 71% being singletons. The CDR3 length is 17 residues. V was pared by 6 bases and J by 5 bases, with 17 bases of the junction left unmatched. CDR1 is SGHRS, CDR2 YFSETQ, per germline. The rearrangement uses TRBV5-1 and TRBJ1-1, with 9 bases lining up with TRBD1. The clonotype originates from a human donor in good health. Source material: CD4+ T cells from blood buffy coats. In nucleotides, the CDR3 is TGCGCCAGCACCCGCGCTGGTTCCGGGACAGGGCCGACTGAAGCTTTCTTT. Translation gives CASTRAGSGTGPTEAFF.